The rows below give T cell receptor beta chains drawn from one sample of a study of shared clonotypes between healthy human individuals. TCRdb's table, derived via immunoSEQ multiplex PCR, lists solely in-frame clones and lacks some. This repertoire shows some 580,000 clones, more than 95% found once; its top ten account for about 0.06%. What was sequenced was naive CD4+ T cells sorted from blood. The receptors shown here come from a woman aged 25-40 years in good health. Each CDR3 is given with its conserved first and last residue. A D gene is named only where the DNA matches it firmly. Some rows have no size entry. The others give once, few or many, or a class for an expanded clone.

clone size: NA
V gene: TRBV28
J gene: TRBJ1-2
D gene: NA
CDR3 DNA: TGTGCCAGCAGTTTATACCGGGTCCGTAACTATGGCTACACCTTC
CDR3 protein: CASSLYRVRNYGYTF

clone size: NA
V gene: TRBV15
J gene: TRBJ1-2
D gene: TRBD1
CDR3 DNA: TGTGCCACCAGCAGAGACCAGGGACAGTACTATGGCTACACCTTC
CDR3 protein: CATSRDQGQYYGYTF

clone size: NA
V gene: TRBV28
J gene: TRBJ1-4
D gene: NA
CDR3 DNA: TGTGCCAGCAGTTTACCCCCCCTCAATGAAAAACTGTTTTTT
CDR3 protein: CASSLPPLNEKLFF

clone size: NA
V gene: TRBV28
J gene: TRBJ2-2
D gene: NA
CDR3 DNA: TGTGCCAGCAGTTTATTCTCGCAGCCCAACACCGGGGAGCTGTTTTTT
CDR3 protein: CASSLFSQPNTGELFF

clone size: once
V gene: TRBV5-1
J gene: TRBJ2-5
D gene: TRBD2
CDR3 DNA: TGCGCCAGCAGCCCGGCTAGCGGGGAGACCCAGTACTTC
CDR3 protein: CASSPASGETQYF

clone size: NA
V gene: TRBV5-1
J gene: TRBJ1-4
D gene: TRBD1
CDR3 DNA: TGCGCCAGCAGCTTGATGGGACAGGCGGCAACTAATGAAAAACTGTTTTTT
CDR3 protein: CASSLMGQAATNEKLFF

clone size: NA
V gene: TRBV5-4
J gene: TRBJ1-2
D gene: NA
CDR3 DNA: TGTGCCAGCAGCTTTTCTTCGGCAGGGTACGACACCTTC
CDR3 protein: CASSFSSAGYDTF

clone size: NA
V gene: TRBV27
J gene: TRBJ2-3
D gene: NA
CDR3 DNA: TGTGCCAGCAGTTTGGGGCGCTGGGCAGATACGCAGTATTTT
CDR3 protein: CASSLGRWADTQYF

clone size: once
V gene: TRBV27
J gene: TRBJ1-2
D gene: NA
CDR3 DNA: TGTGCCAGCAGTTCCGACGGGGGGGGCTATGGCTACACCTTC
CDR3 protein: CASSSDGGGYGYTF

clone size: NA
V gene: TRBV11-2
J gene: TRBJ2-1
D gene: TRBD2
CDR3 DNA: TGTGCCAGCAGCCCGCTAGCGGGGGCCTACAATGAGCAGTTCTTC
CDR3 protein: CASSPLAGAYNEQFF

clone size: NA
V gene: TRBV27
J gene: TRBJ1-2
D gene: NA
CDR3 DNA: TGTGCCAGCAACCCGGGCGGCTATAACTATGGCTACACCTTC
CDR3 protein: CASNPGGYNYGYTF

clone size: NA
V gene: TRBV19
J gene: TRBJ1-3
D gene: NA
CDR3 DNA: TGTGCCAGTAGTTGGCTCCAGGGAGGACCCTCTGGAAACACCATATATTTT
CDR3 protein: CASSWLQGGPSGNTIYF

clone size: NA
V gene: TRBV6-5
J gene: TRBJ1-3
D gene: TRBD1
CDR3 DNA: TGTGCCAGCGGGACAGAAGGAAACACCATATATTTT
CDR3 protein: CASGTEGNTIYF

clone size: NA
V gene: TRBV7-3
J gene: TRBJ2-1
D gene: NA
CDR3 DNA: TGTGCCAGCAGCCCGCCTGGGGGAGTGGGCAATGAGCAGTTCTTC
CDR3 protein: CASSPPGGVGNEQFF

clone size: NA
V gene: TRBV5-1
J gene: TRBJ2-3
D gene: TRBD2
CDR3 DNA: TGCGCCAGCAGCTTGGCTCTAGCGGGGAACACAGATACGCAGTATTTT
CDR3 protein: CASSLALAGNTDTQYF

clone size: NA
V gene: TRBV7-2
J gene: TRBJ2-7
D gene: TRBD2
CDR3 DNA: TGTGCCAGCAGCTTAGTAACTAGCGGCTACGAGCAGTACTTC
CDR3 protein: CASSLVTSGYEQYF

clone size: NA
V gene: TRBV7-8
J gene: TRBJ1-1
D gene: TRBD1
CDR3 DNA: TGTGCCAGCAGCCCAAGACAGGGACTGGTGAACACTGAAGCTTTCTTT
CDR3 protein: CASSPRQGLVNTEAFF

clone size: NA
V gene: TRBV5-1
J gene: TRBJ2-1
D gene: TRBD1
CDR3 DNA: TGCGCCAGCAGCGAGGGACAGGCCTACAATGAGCAGTTCTTC
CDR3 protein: CASSEGQAYNEQFF

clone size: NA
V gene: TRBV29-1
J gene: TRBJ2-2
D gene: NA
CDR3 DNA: TGCAGCGTTGAAGGCGCTCCCTCGAGCACCGGGGAGCTGTTTTTT
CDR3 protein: CSVEGAPSSTGELFF

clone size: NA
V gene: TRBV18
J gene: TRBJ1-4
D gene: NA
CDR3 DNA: TGTGCCAGCTCTCCTTCCTTGAAAGAGAAAGGTGAAAAACTGTTTTTT
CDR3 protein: CASSPSLKEKGEKLFF

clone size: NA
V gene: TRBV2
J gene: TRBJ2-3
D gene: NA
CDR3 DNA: TGTGCCAGCTCTTTAGCGGATACGCAGTATTTT
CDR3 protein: CASSLADTQYF

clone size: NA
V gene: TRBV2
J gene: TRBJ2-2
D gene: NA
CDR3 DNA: TGTGCCAGCAGTGAAGCTACAGGGAGGAACACCGGGGAGCTGTTTTTT
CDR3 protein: CASSEATGRNTGELFF

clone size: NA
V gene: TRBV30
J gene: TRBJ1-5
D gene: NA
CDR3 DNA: TGTGCCTGGAGTTTGGGGGAGGGTCAGCCCCAGCATTTT
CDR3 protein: CAWSLGEGQPQHF

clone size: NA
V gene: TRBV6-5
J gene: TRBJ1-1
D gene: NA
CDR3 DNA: TGTGCCAGCAGTTACTCGACGTCGGGGAACACTGAAGCTTTCTTT
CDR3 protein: CASSYSTSGNTEAFF

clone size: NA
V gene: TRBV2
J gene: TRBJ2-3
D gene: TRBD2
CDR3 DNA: TGTGCCAGCAGTGAACCCTGGACTAGATTCACAGATACGCAGTATTTT
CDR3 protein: CASSEPWTRFTDTQYF

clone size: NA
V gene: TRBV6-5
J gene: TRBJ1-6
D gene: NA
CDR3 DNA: TGTGCCAGCAGTTACATCAACGCCTATAATTCACCCCTCCACTTT
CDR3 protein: CASSYINAYNSPLHF

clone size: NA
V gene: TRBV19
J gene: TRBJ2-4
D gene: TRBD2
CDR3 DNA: TGTGCCAGTAACCTAGCGGGAGGGCTAGCCAAAAACATTCAGTACTTC
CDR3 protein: CASNLAGGLAKNIQYF

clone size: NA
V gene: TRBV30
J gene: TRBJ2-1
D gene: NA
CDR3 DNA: TGTGCCTGGAGTGTTGGGCCGGGAAGGGGGAGCTTTAATGAGCAGTTCTTC
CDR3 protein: CAWSVGPGRGSFNEQFF

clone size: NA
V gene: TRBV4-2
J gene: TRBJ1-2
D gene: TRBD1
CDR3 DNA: TGTGCCAGCAGCTACGCCCGGGACAGGGTTTTGGAGGGCTACACCTTC
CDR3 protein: CASSYARDRVLEGYTF

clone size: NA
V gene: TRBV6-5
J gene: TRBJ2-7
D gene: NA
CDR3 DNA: TGTGCCAGCAGGCTGACAGGCCCAGGCGAGCAGTACTTC
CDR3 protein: CASRLTGPGEQYF

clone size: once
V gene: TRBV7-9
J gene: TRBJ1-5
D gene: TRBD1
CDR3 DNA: TGTGCCAGCAGCCAAGGGACAGGGGTTCAGCCCCAGCATTTT
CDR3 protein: CASSQGTGVQPQHF

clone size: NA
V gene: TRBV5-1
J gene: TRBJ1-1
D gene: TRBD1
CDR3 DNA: TGCGCCAGCAGCTCCGGACAGGGGGATACTGAAGCTTTCTTT
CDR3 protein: CASSSGQGDTEAFF

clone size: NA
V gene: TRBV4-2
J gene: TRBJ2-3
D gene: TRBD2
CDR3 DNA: TGTGCCAGCAGCCAAAAAGCGGGAGCGGCAGATACGCAGTATTTT
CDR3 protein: CASSQKAGAADTQYF

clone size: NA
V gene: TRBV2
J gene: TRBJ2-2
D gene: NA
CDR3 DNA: TGTGCCAGCAGTACGGTTCGGCCAGCGAACACCGGGGAGCTGTTTTTT
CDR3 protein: CASSTVRPANTGELFF

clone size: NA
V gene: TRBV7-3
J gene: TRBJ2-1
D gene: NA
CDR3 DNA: TGTGCCAGCAGCCAGACAGGATCGGGTCAGTTCTTC
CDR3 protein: CASSQTGSGQFF

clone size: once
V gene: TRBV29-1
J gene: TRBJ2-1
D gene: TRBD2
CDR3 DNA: TGCAGCGTTGCGGACCATATAGCGGGGCACAATGAGCAGTTCTTC
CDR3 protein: CSVADHIAGHNEQFF

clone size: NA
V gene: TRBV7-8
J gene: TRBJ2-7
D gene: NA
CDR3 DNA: TGTGCCAGCAGCTTAGAACTTGGCCTGACCTACGAGCAGTACTTC
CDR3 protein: CASSLELGLTYEQYF

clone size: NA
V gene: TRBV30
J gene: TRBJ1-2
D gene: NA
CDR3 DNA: TGTGCCTGGAGTGAGACCGAGGGCGGCTACACCTTC
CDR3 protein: CAWSETEGGYTF

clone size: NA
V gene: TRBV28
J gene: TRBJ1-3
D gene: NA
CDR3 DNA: TGTGCCAGCAAGATATCGGGGGGGTCAGACACCATATATTTT
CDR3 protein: CASKISGGSDTIYF

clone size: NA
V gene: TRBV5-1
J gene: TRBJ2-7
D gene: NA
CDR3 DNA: TGCGCCACCTCAAACCCCCAGGGGAGCGAGCAGTACTTC
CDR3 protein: CATSNPQGSEQYF

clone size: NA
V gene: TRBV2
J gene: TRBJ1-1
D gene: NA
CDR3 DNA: TGTGCCAGCTCGGACGGTCTCATGAACACTGAAGCTTTCTTT
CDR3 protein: CASSDGLMNTEAFF

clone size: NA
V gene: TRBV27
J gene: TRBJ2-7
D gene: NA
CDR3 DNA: TGTGCCAGCAGTTTTTACAGACCCCCCTACGAGCAGTACTTC
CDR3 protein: CASSFYRPPYEQYF

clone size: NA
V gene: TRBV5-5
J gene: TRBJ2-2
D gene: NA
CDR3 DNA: TGTGCCAGCAGCTTCTGGACACCTTCGAACACCGGGGAGCTGTTTTTT
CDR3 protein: CASSFWTPSNTGELFF

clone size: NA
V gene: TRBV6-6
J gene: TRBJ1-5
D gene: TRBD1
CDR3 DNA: TGTGCCAGCAGTTACGGAAACAGGGGAGGTCAGCCCCAGCATTTT
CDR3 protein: CASSYGNRGGQPQHF

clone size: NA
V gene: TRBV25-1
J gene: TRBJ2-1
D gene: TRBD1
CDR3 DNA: TGTGCCAGCAGTGAAACGACAGGGGTGGATGAGCAGTTCTTC
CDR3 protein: CASSETTGVDEQFF

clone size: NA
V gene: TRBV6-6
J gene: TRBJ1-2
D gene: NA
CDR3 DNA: TGTGCCAGCAGTCCTAACTCCGGGACATCTGGCGGCTACACCTTC
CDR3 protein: CASSPNSGTSGGYTF

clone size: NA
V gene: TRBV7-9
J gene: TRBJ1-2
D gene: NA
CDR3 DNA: TGTGCCAGCAGCTTAGTTACCGACCTCTATGGCTACACCTTC
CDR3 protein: CASSLVTDLYGYTF

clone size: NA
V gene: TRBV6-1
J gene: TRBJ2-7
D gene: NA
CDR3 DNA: TGTGCCAGCAGTAAAGGGGGGGCCTACTACGAGCAGTACTTC
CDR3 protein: CASSKGGAYYEQYF

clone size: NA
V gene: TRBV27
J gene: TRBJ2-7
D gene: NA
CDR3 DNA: TGTGCCAGCAGTTTATCAGGGGACTACGAGCAGTACTTC
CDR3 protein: CASSLSGDYEQYF

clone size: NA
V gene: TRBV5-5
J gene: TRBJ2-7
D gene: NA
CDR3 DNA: TGTGCCAGCAGCTTGGAAGGGGGGACCTCCTACGAGCAGTACTTC
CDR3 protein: CASSLEGGTSYEQYF

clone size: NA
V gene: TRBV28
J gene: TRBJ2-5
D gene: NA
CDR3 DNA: TGTGCCAGCAGGAGTCAAGAGACCCAGTACTTC
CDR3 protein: CASRSQETQYF

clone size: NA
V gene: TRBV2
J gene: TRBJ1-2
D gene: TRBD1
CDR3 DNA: TGTGCCAGCAGGACAGGGGATCCTAGTGGCTACACCTTC
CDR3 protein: CASRTGDPSGYTF

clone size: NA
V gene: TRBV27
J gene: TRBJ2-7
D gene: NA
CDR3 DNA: TGTGCCACCAAGCCCCGGGGCCCGCCTTTTTTCTACGAGCAGTACTTC
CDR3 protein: CATKPRGPPFFYEQYF

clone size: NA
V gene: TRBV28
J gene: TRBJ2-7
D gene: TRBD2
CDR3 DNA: TGTGCCAGCACGTTTGCGGCGATTAGCGGGACGTCCTACGAGCAGTACTTC
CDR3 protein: CASTFAAISGTSYEQYF

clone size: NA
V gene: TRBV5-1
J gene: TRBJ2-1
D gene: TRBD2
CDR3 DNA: TGCGCCAGCAGTAATACCGGCGGACTAGCTTCCAATGAGCAGTTCTTC
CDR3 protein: CASSNTGGLASNEQFF

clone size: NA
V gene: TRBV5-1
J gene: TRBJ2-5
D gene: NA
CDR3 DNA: TGCGCCAGCAGCTTGTACGACTACCAACAGACCCAGTACTTC
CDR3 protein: CASSLYDYQQTQYF

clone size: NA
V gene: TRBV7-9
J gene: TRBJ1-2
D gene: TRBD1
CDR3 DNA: TGTGCCAGCAGCCCCGGCGGGACAGGGTCCTATGGCTACACCTTC
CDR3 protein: CASSPGGTGSYGYTF

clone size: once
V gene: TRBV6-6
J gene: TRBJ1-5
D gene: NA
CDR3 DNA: TGTGCCAGCTCACGACTCGGGCAGGGCAATCAGCCCCAGCATTTT
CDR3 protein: CASSRLGQGNQPQHF

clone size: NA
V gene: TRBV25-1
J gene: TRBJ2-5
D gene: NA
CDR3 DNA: TGTGCCAGCAGTGGAGGATCGATAGACCAGTACTTC
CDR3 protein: CASSGGSIDQYF

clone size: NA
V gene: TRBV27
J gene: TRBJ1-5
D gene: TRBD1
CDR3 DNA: TGTGCCAGCAGTTTAGAAGGGGGCAACAATCAGCCCCAGCATTTT
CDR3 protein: CASSLEGGNNQPQHF